The clone carrying this T cell receptor (beta chain) was observed at least ten times. Molecular barcoding with unique molecular identifiers was used for the TCRbeta library. TCRdb used MiXCR to reprocess the PCR reads, holding one entry per CDR3 protein. The data show some 300,000 distinct CDR3 sequences, 9% to 12% seen once. The data stem from a study of T-cell reconstitution after alpha-beta-depleted transplantation in children. The J segment lost 0 bases and the V segment lost 2 bases, leaving 9 bases of the junction unmatched. Looked up from germline, CDR1 is WSHSY and CDR2 is SAAADI. The CDR3 extends over 19 amino acids.

Sequencing was performed on PBMCs from the stem cell graft donor, taken from the stem cell graft. The chain is built from TRBV10-2 and TRBJ2-4; 11 positions match TRBD2. This TCR derives from a human donor who donated a stem cell graft to a child with acute lymphoblastic leukemia. The CDR3 reads CASSEIGLGLAGAKNIQYF. In nucleotides, the CDR3 is TGCGCCAGCAGTGAGATCGGCCTCGGACTAGCGGGAGCCAAAAACATTCAGTACTTC.